A single T cell receptor beta chain is shown here with its context. The antigen is unknown. V lost 6 bases to trimming and J lost 3 bases, with 16 bases between them. Germline CDR1 reads SGHRS; CDR2 reads YFSETQ. CDR3 size: 15 residues. This sample was included in a study of blood T cells in healthy people across ages. Whole-study results and caveats: Researchers said unsorted PBMCs prevented a conclusive naive versus antigen-experienced comparison.

Primed by a sample-barcoded 5' primer and a J-beta primer mix, a second PCR proceeded for 7 to 11 cycles. The template-switch adaptor was a 5' adaptor with 12 random nucleotides. It tagged each cDNA molecule. Per-sample output comprised a minimum of 2.5 million paired-end reads containing CDR3. TCRdb independently ran MiXCR on the 5' RACE reads; one entry per CDR3 protein. Of about 1 million distinct CDR3 sequences in the sample, 35% to 50% were seen once. Caucasian individuals from Russia who were healthy and aged 6 to 90 acted as donors. The sample comprised blood. The source is a woman in her sixties in good health. J is TRBJ2-1 and V is TRBV5-1, with D tentatively TRBD2 (6 bases). CDR3 sequence: CASTLGTRVYNEQFF. In DNA, the CDR3 is TGCGCCAGCACTCTCGGGACTCGGGTCTACAATGAGCAGTTCTTC.